This T cell receptor (beta chain) appears in the sequencing data of a study of T cells in Graves' hyperthyroidism and ophthalmopathy. Trimming removed 9 bases from V and 3 bases from J, with 11 bases in between. The CDR3 loop spans 13 amino acids. CDR1 is MNHEY and CDR2 is SVGEGT in the germline V gene. Using RNA transcripts as the source, TCR beta CDR3 regions were amplified. The HTBI primer set drove a first-round RT-PCR of the TCR CDR3. Each CDR3 protein gets one entry after TCRdb re-called the multiplex PCR reads with MiXCR. This sample carries about 840,000 distinct CDR3 sequences, 38% of them seen once, and the ten largest clones take around 9.3%. Calling Graves' hyperthyroidism stable meant ophthalmopathy did not progress within 18 months. Diagnoses rested on clinical symptoms, serum thyroxine and TRAb, thyroid ultrasound and orbital computed tomography.

Sequenced sample: blood. V is TRBV6-2 or TRBV6-3 and J is TRBJ2-2; D is unclear. The receptor was isolated from a man aged 18 to 30 with Graves' hyperthyroidism. The CDR3 loop is CASRTSDTGELFF. CDR3 bases: TGTGCCAGTCGGACGTCTGACACCGGGGAGCTGTTTTTT.